This TCR beta chain was recovered during a study of Graves' ophthalmopathy and Graves' hyperthyroidism. Broader study findings: Cross-validated, the 13-signature model showed 87.88%/81.08% sensitivity/specificity, and 80%/75% in the test set. Among expanded thyroid clonotypes above 0.001 frequency, most also occurred in blood.

Trimming removed 4 bases from V and 2 bases from J, with 13 bases in between. The CDR3 totals 14 residues. Germline V lookup: CDR1 SGHKS, CDR2 YYEKEE (reference sequence). This clonotype was counted at least ten times. Its antigen is unidentified. The authors amplified TCR beta CDR3 regions from RNA transcripts. Second-round multiplex PCR came after first-round RT-PCR with HTBI primers. TCRdb passed the multiplex PCR reads through MiXCR, listing each CDR3 protein once. This table has approximately 500,000 distinct CDR3 sequences, approximately 15% appearing once. The sequence was collected from a woman aged 25 to 39 with Graves' ophthalmopathy. The sample taken for sequencing was blood. The chain carries TRBV5-5 and TRBJ2-7; tentatively, D is TRBD2 (6 bases). CDR3 region: CASSRGTSTYEQYF. The CDR3 bases are TGTGCCAGCAGCCGCGGGACCTCCACCTACGAGCAGTACTTC.